The present T cell receptor (beta chain) was sequenced within a study of cytomegalovirus exposure and HLA in healthy donors. Overall study context: The roughly 120 validation repertoires, a later analysis reported, used the same platform as the approximately 630 first-cohort repertoires. Study findings and constraints: It was 150 to 200 TCR beta chains that were listed as cytomegalovirus-associated. Subsequent analysis showed first-cohort TCR clusters tending to co-occur in approximately 120 validation repertoires. CMV antigen specificity of a few CMV-associated chains was confirmed in vitro.

The table lists this clone with a few counts. Its antigen remains unknown. Method: immunoSEQ multiplex PCR; TCRdb's copy keeps in-frame clones and lacks some. The sample lists 120,000 or so clones, more than 70% occurring once. V gave up 2 bases and J gave up 8 bases; unmatched junction bases: 5. The CDR3 has 15 amino acids. Germline V gene data show CDR1 as SNHLY and CDR2 as FYNNEI. J is TRBJ1-6 and V is TRBV2; 8 nucleotides align to TRBD1. The sample comprised PBMCs. This TCR was recovered from a man between 18 and 29 years old in good health and CMV-seronegative. In DNA, the CDR3 is TGTGCCAGCAGTGAACCAGGGGGCGTTTATTCACCCCTCCACTTT. Protein: CASSEPGGVYSPLHF.